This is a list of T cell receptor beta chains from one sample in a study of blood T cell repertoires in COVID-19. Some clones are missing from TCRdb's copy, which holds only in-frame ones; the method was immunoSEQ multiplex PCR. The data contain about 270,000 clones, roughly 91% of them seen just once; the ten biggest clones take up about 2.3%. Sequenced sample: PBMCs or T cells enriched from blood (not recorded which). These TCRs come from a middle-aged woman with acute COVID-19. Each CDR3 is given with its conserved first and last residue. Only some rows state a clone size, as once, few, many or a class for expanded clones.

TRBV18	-	CASSPPSRGQGEKLFF
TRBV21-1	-	CASSNQGQATEAFF
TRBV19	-	CASSSPGSYEQYF
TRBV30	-	CAWQQNSYNSPLHF
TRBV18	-	CASSPMKGDTEAFF
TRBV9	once	CASSVVGSGGAADTQYF
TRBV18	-	CASSTSDNQPQHF
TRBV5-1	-	CASSHTKTGGASYNEQFF
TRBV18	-	CASSPLGAHTDTQYF
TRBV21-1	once	CASRMVERLGANVLTF
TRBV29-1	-	CSVALAGTQETQYF
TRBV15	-	CATSRGSGQGYEQFF
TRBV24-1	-	CATSESRQGALGNQPQHF
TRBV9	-	CASSVMSSDTQYF
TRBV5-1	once	CASSVGGVNTEAFF
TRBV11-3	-	CASSVYSSTDTQYF
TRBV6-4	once	CASRTGTSGGNQETQYF
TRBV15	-	CATSRDPPGLGNTIYF
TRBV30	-	CAWVQGLYGYTF
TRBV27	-	CASSLGQGSNQPQHF
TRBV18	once	CASSQSTGDTGELFF
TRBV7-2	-	CASSWNRDSIGAFF
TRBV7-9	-	CASSSGQGINSPLHF
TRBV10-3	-	CAIGTTPENTEAFF
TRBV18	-	CASSPPSGSIYEQYF
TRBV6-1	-	CASSAHQNRGNYGYTF
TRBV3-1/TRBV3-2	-	CASSPYSGTGVYGYTF
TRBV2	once	CASRPTDRGNTEAFF
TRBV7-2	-	CASSLKVGRNTEAFF
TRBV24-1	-	CATSEAGGNSNQPQHF
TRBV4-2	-	CASSQVEREGTEAFF
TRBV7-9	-	CASSLKETAGETQYF
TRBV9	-	CASSVSGITGELFF
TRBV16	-	CASIGQGAGQPQHF
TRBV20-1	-	CSASDEKLFF
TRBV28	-	CASSSGTGGIYGYTF
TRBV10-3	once	CAISEGGQMSSYEQYF
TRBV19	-	CASSISSGASTDTQYF
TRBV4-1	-	CASSQEVTTDTQYF
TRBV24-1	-	CATSVGGDTGELFF
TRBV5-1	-	CASSLARRTGDVYGYTF
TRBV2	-	CASRGGGHEQYF
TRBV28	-	CASSLPRTGGKYEQYF